Below, 25 T cell receptor beta chains from the same sample are listed, as sequenced in a study of graft-versus-host responses after intestinal transplantation. Assay used: immunoSEQ multiplex PCR; TCRdb lists only in-frame clones, some missing. The sample lists 130,000 or so clones, 80% to 95% occurring once. Their target antigens are unknown. The sequences come from unstimulated CD4+ T cells sorted from spleen or lymph node cells, collected before intestinal transplant. The receptors were gathered from a human donor who received an intestinal transplant.

The V gene is TRBV6-5, the J gene TRBJ1-5, with a possible D match to TRBD1 (5 bases). The CDR3 extends over 15 amino acids. Trimming pared 6 bases from V and 5 bases from J, leaving 17 bases between. The germline CDR1 and CDR2 sequences are MNHEY and SVGAGI. The DNA of the CDR3 is TGTGCCAGCAGGGGCCGGGGGGGGGACCATCAGCCCCAGCATTTT. The encoded protein is CASRGRGGDHQPQHF.

This chain connects TRBV28 to TRBJ2-3; TRBD2 aligns across 11 bases. Trimming took 6 bases from V and 5 from J; bases not matched to a gene: 7. The germline gives CDR1 MDHEN, CDR2 SYDVKM. The length of the CDR3 is 15 residues. The CDR3 DNA follows: TGTGCCAGCAGCACTAGCGGGAGTCTTGGAGATACGCAGTATTTT. Protein sequence: CASSTSGSLGDTQYF.

As for this clone: One end of the junction is discordant with germline, which a read error may explain. Distinct nucleotide sequences in the sample also encode this CDR3. The J gene is TRBJ1-5, the V gene TRBV18, with D perhaps matching TRBD1 (6 bases). The CDR3 contains 15 residues. Germline V gene lookup returns CDR1 KGHSH and CDR2 LQKENI. CDR3 DNA sequence: TGCGCCAGCTCACCACGTCCAGGGGTTGATCAGCCCCAGCATTTT. Encoded protein: CASSPRPGVDQPQHF.

This chain uses TRBV5-1 with TRBJ2-5, with a weak D call TRBD2 (6 bases). The germline V gene encodes CDR1 SGHRS and CDR2 YFSETQ. The CDR3 contains 16 residues. Trimming removed 0 bases from V and 4 bases from J, with 16 bases in between. DNA for the CDR3: TGCGCCAGCAGCTTGGATCCCGGGACTCCGGGAGAGACCCAGTACTTC. Encoded protein: CASSLDPGTPGETQYF.

This clone has only one observation. The chain links TRBV9 to TRBJ2-5; D gene ambiguous. Trimming took off 0 bases at V and 5 bases at J, with 8 bases between the two ends. The CDR3 contains 13 residues. Germline lookup yields CDR1 SGDLS and CDR2 YYNGEE. The CDR3 region is CASSVELEETQYF. The CDR3 DNA reads TGTGCCAGCAGCGTAGAGTTGGAGGAGACCCAGTACTTC.

This clone was detected only once. The CDR3 loop is CAIRGLPTYNEQFF. The DNA for the CDR3 is TGTGCCATCAGGGGACTTCCAACCTACAATGAGCAGTTCTTC. The chain employs TRBV10-3 and TRBJ2-1, with D possibly being TRBD2 (6 bases). This CDR3 is 14 amino acids long. V lost 6 bases to trimming and J lost 2 bases, with 11 bases between them. The germline gives CDR1 ENHRY, CDR2 SYGVKD.

DNA of the CDR3: TGTGCCAGCAGCTTCCGGACAGGCTCCTACGAGCAGTACTTC. The encoded protein is CASSFRTGSYEQYF. The chain employs TRBV11-1 and TRBJ2-7; 7 bases map to TRBD1. Trimming removed 3 bases from V and 0 bases from J; junction bases left unmatched: 2. Germline assignment: CDR1 SGHAT and CDR2 FQDESV (reference sequence). CDR3 length: 14 residues.

This chain links TRBV5-1 with TRBJ1-1, with D tentatively TRBD1 (5 bases). The V gene's germline CDR1 is SGHRS and CDR2 YFSETQ. The CDR3 contains 14 residues. Trimming removed 0 bases from V and 9 bases from J, with 15 bases in between. The CDR3 loop reads CASSLAGTGTQAFF. CDR3 DNA: TGCGCCAGCAGCTTGGCCGGTACCGGGACGCAAGCTTTCTTT.

The chain links TRBV6-1 to TRBJ1-2, with 7 bases lining up with TRBD1. CDR1 MNHNS and CDR2 SASEGT come from the germline V gene. J was trimmed by 3 bases and V by 4 bases; bases with no gene match: 11. The CDR3 consists of 16 residues. CDR3 region: CASSGGTTGVYYGYTF. In DNA form, the CDR3 reads TGTGCCAGCAGTGGGGGGACCACAGGGGTTTACTATGGCTACACCTTC.

The chain links TRBV7-9 to TRBJ1-5; 7 bases line up with TRBD1. V lost 3 bases and J lost 2; bases outside the gene matches: 4. There are 15 residues in the CDR3. CDR1 is SEHNR and CDR2 is FQNEAQ in the germline V gene (reference sequence). CDR3 amino acids: CASSFRQGRNQPQHF. The CDR3 bases are TGTGCCAGCAGCTTTCGACAGGGCCGCAATCAGCCCCAGCATTTT.

CDR3 bases: TGTGCCAGCAGCTTACAGGGCTACTCCTACGAGCAGTACTTC. It translates to CASSLQGYSYEQYF. The V and J genes are TRBV5-5 and TRBJ2-7; D may be TRBD1 (6 bases). Germline lookup yields CDR1 SGHKS and CDR2 YYEKEE (reference sequence). V was cut by 2 bases and J by 0 bases, with 9 bases left in between. The CDR3 runs 14 residues. Full variable domain (outside the CDR3, taken from reference TRBV5-5 and TRBJ2-7): DAGVTQSPTHLIKTRGQQVTLRCSPISGHKSVSWYQQVLGQGPQFIFQYYEKEERGRGNFPDRFSARQFPNYSSELNVNALLLGDSALYLCASSLQGYSYEQYFGPGTRLTVT.

This sequence joins TRBV2 and TRBJ2-7; D is possibly TRBD1 or TRBD2 (5 bases each). V lost 5 bases and J lost 4, with 15 bases in between. Germline assignment: CDR1 SNHLY and CDR2 FYNNEI. CDR3 length: 14 amino acids. This CDR3 reads CASSLEGPPYEQYF. Here the CDR3 DNA reads TGTGCCAGCAGTTTAGAGGGACCCCCTTACGAGCAGTACTTC.

The genes are TRBV13 and TRBJ2-1; 8 bases fit TRBD2. V was pared by 0 bases and J by 7 bases, with 11 bases of the junction left unmatched. The CDR3 contains 17 residues. Germline CDR1 and CDR2: PRHDT and FYEKMQ (reference sequence). CDR3 amino acids: CASSLGELSGSRNEQFF. The CDR3 coding sequence is TGTGCCAGCAGCTTAGGCGAATTGAGCGGGAGTAGGAATGAGCAGTTCTTC.

The chain carries TRBV7-2 and TRBJ2-3, with 12 bases fitting TRBD2. Germline V CDR1 and CDR2: SGHTA, FQGNSA. The CDR3 runs to 17 residues. V trimming: 2 bases; J trimming: 0 bases; junction bases outside the gene matches: 3. The CDR3 sequence: CASSLLAGGPSTDTQYF. The CDR3 nucleotides read TGTGCCAGCAGCTTACTAGCGGGAGGGCCGAGCACAGATACGCAGTATTTT.

This chain joins TRBV4-2 and TRBJ1-1, with D perhaps TRBD1 (5 bases). V was clipped by 0 bases and J by 13 bases, with 18 bases between them. This CDR3 has 14 amino acids. Germline-derived CDR1 and CDR2 are LGHNA and YNFKEQ. The CDR3 region is CASSQDQGRPLDFF. The CDR3 bases are TGTGCCAGCAGCCAAGATCAGGGCAGGCCCTTGGATTTCTTT.

This chain links TRBV7-7 with TRBJ2-1, with TRBD2 matching over 9 bases. This CDR3 contains 15 residues. The trim removed 0 bases at V and 6 bases at J, leaving 3 bases unmatched. Germline CDR1 and CDR2: SSHAT and FNYEAQ (reference sequence). The CDR3, as DNA: TGTGCCAGCAGCTTAGCCCCGACTAGCGGCAATGAGCAGTTCTTC. Translation: CASSLAPTSGNEQFF.

This clone was detected only once. The rearrangement links TRBV19 to TRBJ2-1, with 12 bases that match TRBD2. Germline V gene lookup returns CDR1 LNHDA and CDR2 SQIVND (reference sequence). CDR3 size: 16 residues. The V and J ends lost 5 bases and 4 bases, in that order; junction bases with no gene match: 6. The CDR3 DNA sequence: TGTGCCAGTAGTGGTAGACTAGCGGGAGAGTACAATGAGCAGTTCTTC. Translated, it gives CASSGRLAGEYNEQFF.

The V gene is TRBV7-3, the J gene TRBJ2-2, with 7 bases matching TRBD1. This CDR3 contains 18 residues. The germline CDR1 and CDR2 sequences are SGHTA and FQGTGA. V gave up 6 bases and J gave up 1 base; unmatched junction bases: 14. CDR3 coding DNA: TGTGCCAGCAGACCTTTCTCTGGACAGGCCGTGAACACCGGGGAGCTGTTTTTT. Translated: CASRPFSGQAVNTGELFF.

The J gene is TRBJ2-3, the V gene TRBV10-3; TRBD2 matches 9 bases. V shed 3 bases and J 2 bases; nucleotides not matched to a gene: 6. Germline V gene sequence: CDR1 ENHRY, CDR2 SYGVKD. The CDR3 is 16 residues long. CDR3 sequence (DNA): TGTGCCATCAGTGATACTAGCGGGTCGATCACAGATACGCAGTATTTT. It codes for CAISDTSGSITDTQYF.

This clone was picked up one time. CDR3 region: CASSQGEGSYEQYF. The CDR3 DNA reads TGCGCCAGCAGCCAAGGTGAGGGATCCTACGAGCAGTACTTC. The V gene is TRBV4-3, the J gene TRBJ2-5; D possibly corresponds to TRBD2 (5 bases). The end of the DNA is better explained by TRBJ2-7, so the J call may be wrong. The CDR3 runs to 14 residues. Germline CDR1 and CDR2: LGHNA and YSLEER.

This clone was detected a few times. J is TRBJ1-1 and V is TRBV10-3, with D possibly matching TRBD1 (5 bases). Germline lookup yields CDR1 ENHRY and CDR2 SYGVKD. Deletions cut 7 bases from V and 0 bases from J, with 6 bases between. The length of the CDR3 is 12 residues. The chain's CDR3 is CAIKGVNTEAFF. The CDR3 DNA follows: TGTGCCATCAAAGGGGTGAACACTGAAGCTTTCTTT.

On this clone itself: This sample includes further DNA sequences coding for the same CDR3. The chain is built from TRBV28 and TRBJ1-1; D might be TRBD1 (5 bases). Germline CDR1 reads MDHEN; CDR2 reads SYDVKM. This CDR3 comprises 15 residues. With 0 bases removed from V and 5 bases from J, the gap between germline ends came to 13 bases. In nucleotides, the CDR3 is TGTGCCAGCAGTTTATGGGGCCAGGGCTCTACTGAAGCTTTCTTT. It specifies CASSLWGQGSTEAFF. Full variable domain (outside the CDR3, taken from reference TRBV28 and TRBJ1-1): DVKVTQSSRYLVKRTGEKVFLECVQDMDHENMFWYRQDPGLGLRLIYFSYDVKMKEKGDIPEGYSVSREKKERFSLILESASTNQTSMYLCASSLWGQGSTEAFFGQGTRLTVV.

The rearrangement links TRBV11-3 to TRBJ2-7; TRBD1 matches at 7 bases. J was trimmed by 3 bases and V by 1 base; bases with no gene match: 6. Germline V gives CDR1 SGHNT, CDR2 YENEEA. The CDR3 is 15 residues long. The CDR3 loop reads CASSLGTGFVYEQYF. DNA of the CDR3: TGTGCCAGCAGCTTAGGGACAGGTTTCGTCTACGAGCAGTACTTC.

This clone was observed a single time. The chain uses TRBV30 and TRBJ1-5; no definite D call. Germline CDR1 and CDR2: GTSNPN and SVGIG (reference sequence). The germline V and J ends were trimmed by 3 bases and 0 bases, with 3 bases remaining between them. The CDR3 covers 12 residues. In DNA, the CDR3 is TGTGCCTGGAGCGTTAGCAATCAGCCCCAGCATTTT. Protein: CAWSVSNQPQHF.

The chain recombines TRBV28 with TRBJ1-1; possibly TRBD1 for D (5 bases). The length of the CDR3 is 16 residues. The V end was cut by 2 bases, the J end by 0 bases, with 13 bases between. Germline-derived CDR1 and CDR2 are MDHEN and SYDVKM. In nucleotides, the CDR3 is TGTGCCAGCAGTTTAGCGACAGTGGGGATGAACACTGAAGCTTTCTTT. Encoded protein: CASSLATVGMNTEAFF. Full variable domain (missing parts from reference TRBV28 and TRBJ1-1): DVKVTQSSRYLVKRTGEKVFLECVQDMDHENMFWYRQDPGLGLRLIYFSYDVKMKEKGDIPEGYSVSREKKERFSLILESASTNQTSMYLCASSLATVGMNTEAFFGQGTRLTVV.